This T cell receptor beta chain was observed in a study of shared clonotypes between healthy human individuals (dated by TCRdb to 2018 to 2021). About the investigation overall: The cohort included three men and a couple of women between 18 and 49 years of age. For each donor, CD4 naive and CD4 memory were each given three plates, CD8 naive was given two plates, and CD8 memory was given one plate. To estimate repertoire size and how much clonotypes are shared between individuals, the study performed deep sequencing of blood TCR repertoires from a few healthy adults. To increase sequencing depth and limit assay-specific biases, different laboratories used diverse techniques to prepare libraries and sequence TCR repertoires. Each donor's leukapheresis produced roughly between roughly 0.9 and 8.9 billion PBMCs. General conclusions and limits of the study: Naive subsets generally had larger estimated clonotype richness than memory subsets did. Rarefaction of sorted-subset datasets indicated incomplete sequencing despite the large sequencing depth. Because the study included a small number of donors, the genetic and exposure-history diversity represented was limited. Pairwise subsampling led to the expectation that sequencing depth would affect the degree of clonotype sharing among donors. Compared with non-shared clonotypes, clonotypes shared by all four sorted-subset donors had higher generation probabilities. Sampling was restricted to blood, and TCR repertoires in tissue are likely to differ from TCR repertoires in blood. Approximately 4.8% of naive CD4, approximately 3.7% of naive CD8, approximately 2% of memory CD4, and around 0.42% of memory CD8 clonotypes were shared across a few donors.

Healthy HIV-negative adults with no recently reported acute infections or vaccinations were included as donors. All donors were Caucasian adults living in Nashville, Tennessee, USA. CD4+ T cells were enriched by magnetic negative selection, after which naive cells were positively selected on CD45RA and the negative fraction was taken as the memory subset. Blood was obtained by leukapheresis, after which PBMCs were separated by Ficoll-Histopaque density gradient centrifugation and cryopreserved in liquid nitrogen vapor phase. Purity and quantity of every magnetically sorted T cell population were checked by analytical flow cytometry. Genomic DNA was isolated from each sorted fraction and quantified by UV absorbance on a Nanodrop 2000c. Using the deep immunoSEQ assay, TCR CDR3 regions were amplified from genomic DNA by multiplex PCR. Extracted genomic DNA from each cell subset was distributed evenly across all wells of several immunoSEQ 96-well plates, and each plate was treated as a replicate. For sorted subsets, 200 to 250 ng of genomic DNA, equivalent to some 33,000 T cell genomes, went into each replicate PCR. Purified libraries were measured with a Qubit 3.0 fluorometer, size-checked on a Bioanalyzer 2100, and measured again with the KAPA Library Quantification kit. Every immunoSEQ 96-well plate was sequenced on a separate single-read 150-cycle Illumina NextSeq 550 flow cell. Processing in the source paper ran as follows. Because only junctional sequences without quality scores were contained in the immunoSEQ output, filtering matching that applied to full-length reads could not be performed. To assign V/J genes and CDR3, sequences were annotated using PyIR, a Python wrapper for IgBLAST v1.9, with IMGT germline references. Reads were removed for weak V/J assignments (E-value above 1e-6), missing CDR3, stop codons, out-of-frame junctions, or ambiguous translated residues. V3J clonotypes were defined as sequences sharing an identical inferred V gene, J gene, and CDR3 amino acid sequence. Percentage overlap between repertoires was calculated by dividing the number of shared unique clonotypes by the size of the smaller repertoire. Three approaches were used to assess repertoire richness: RTK rarefaction, the Chao1 estimator, and Recon v2.1 estimates of unobserved clonotypes. Generation probabilities were computed with OLGA for all TCRbeta clonotypes obtained by the gDNA method from several donors. TCRdb's version of the immuneACCESS table is confined to in-frame rearrangements and falls short of the full clone set. An unresolved V gene accounts for under half of the shortfall where checked; the remainder is of unknown origin. The V and J calls and clone size come from that table; D and trimming were worked out from the DNA. A total of roughly 1,100,000 clones appear in this sample, roughly 75% of them only once. About 1.5% of the sample comes from the top ten.

The CDR3 measures 17 amino acids from cysteine to phenylalanine. Of the read, only the CDR3 DNA is kept; its 51 bases are in frame from base 1. V sheds 0 bases and J sheds 0 bases, leaving 12 bases between their ends. In the germline V gene (reference sequence), CDR1 corresponds to MNHEY and CDR2 to SMNVEV. Note on this clone: Its recognized antigen is unknown. One base away there is no much larger clone; base qualities are not given.

This sequence originates from a man aged 18 to 30 in good health. The chain joins TRBV27 to TRBJ2-1, with no confident D gene call. The sample was memory CD4+ T cells sorted from blood. The cell subset or site label of this sample denotes: CD45RA-negative fraction. The DNA sequence follows: TGTGCCAGCAGTTTATCCGGTCGGGTTCCCTCCTACAATGAGCAGTTCTTC. Its product reads: CASSLSGRVPSYNEQFF.